This TCR beta chain was sequenced for a study of CD8 T cells in ankylosing spondylitis. The study's findings and limits: Ankylosing spondylitis blood appeared to be characterized by a TCR beta motif of 8 or 9 highly homologous variants. In peripheral blood, disease-linked CD8+ clones occurred at relatively low frequencies.

With molecular barcodes, quantitative 5'-RACE was used to make the TCR beta libraries. TCRdb reprocessed the 5' RACE reads via MiXCR and lists one record per CDR3 protein. The repertoire holds about 210,000 distinct CDR3 sequences, with around 7.9% as singletons. The germline gives CDR1 MNHEY, CDR2 SMNVEV (reference sequence). There are 17 residues in the CDR3. Trimming pared 5 bases from V and 2 bases from J, leaving 22 bases between. The sample holds many counts of this clonotype. No antigen is known for it. The rearrangement uses TRBV27 and TRBJ2-7; D tentatively reads TRBD1 or TRBD2 (5 bases each). What was sequenced was blood, either unsorted or a sorted T cell fraction (not recorded which). The receptor was derived from a male donor with ankylosing spondylitis. Here the CDR3 reads CASSPHRGDKEPYEQYF. CDR3 bases: TGTGCCAGCAGTCCACACCGAGGGGATAAGGAGCCCTACGAGCAGTACTTC.